The 21 T cell receptor beta chains below were found in one sample sequenced in a study of shared clonotypes between healthy human individuals. The table came from immunoSEQ multiplex PCR; TCRdb's copy has only in-frame clones and leaves some out. The sample yields a few million clones, about 94% seen once. Naive CD8 isolation took CD45RO-negative cells positively selected for CCR7 and excluded terminally differentiated effector memory CD45RA+ cells. The sample comprised naive CD8+ T cells from PBMCs. The source of these receptors is a man between 18 and 29 years old in good health. Some clones in this sample may be carry-over from other donors' samples.

This sequence joins TRBV7-9 and TRBJ2-7, with 7 positions matching TRBD1. With 5 bases clipped from V and 2 bases from J, the junction kept 6 bases outside the gene matches. The V gene's germline CDR1 is SEHNR and CDR2 FQNEAQ (reference sequence). This CDR3 region has 14 residues. The CDR3 loop is CASSRTGPAYEQYF. Written as DNA, the CDR3 is TGTGCCAGCAGCCGGACAGGACCGGCCTACGAGCAGTACTTC.

The chain recombines TRBV13 with TRBJ2-1, with 12 bases matching TRBD2. V shed 4 bases and J 8 bases; nucleotides not matched to a gene: 6. The CDR3 is 15 amino acids. Germline V gives CDR1 PRHDT, CDR2 FYEKMQ (reference sequence). The CDR3 here is CASSSLAGGPYEQFF. CDR3 nucleotide sequence: TGTGCCAGCAGCTCCCTAGCGGGAGGGCCCTATGAGCAGTTCTTC. Drawing the rest from reference TRBV13 and TRBJ2-1, the complete variable domain is AAGVIQSPRHLIKEKRETATLKCYPIPRHDTVYWYQQGPGQDPQFLISFYEKMQSDKGSIPDRFSAQQFSDYHSELNMSSLELGDSALYFCASSSLAGGPYEQFFGPGTRLTVL.

This clone has a single count. The rearrangement links TRBV6-5 to TRBJ1-2; 10 bases align to TRBD1. This CDR3 region has 15 residues. Trimming cost V 0 bases and J 7 bases; bases outside gene matches: 5. CDR1 MNHEY and CDR2 SVGAGI come from the germline V gene. CDR3 sequence: CASSYSGQGLGGYTF. The CDR3 bases are TGTGCCAGCAGTTACTCGGGACAGGGGTTGGGTGGCTACACCTTC.

This chain joins TRBV10-3 and TRBJ2-2, with 12 bases that match TRBD1. Trimming took 6 bases from V and 8 from J; bases not matched to a gene: 7. CDR1 and CDR2 from the germline V gene are ENHRY and SYGVKD. This CDR3 spans 15 amino acids. In DNA form, the CDR3 reads TGTGCCATCAGGGGGACAGGGGGCACCTCGGGGGAGCTGTTTTTT. It codes for CAIRGTGGTSGELFF.

This chain joins TRBV5-1 and TRBJ2-1, with TRBD2 identical over 11 bases. The CDR3 is 15 amino acids. Per the germline V gene, CDR1 is SGHRS and CDR2 is YFSETQ. The V gene end was trimmed by 4 bases and the J gene end by 4 bases; junction bases not matched to a gene: 4. The CDR3 reads CASSGGLAVYNEQFF. The CDR3 nucleotides are TGCGCCAGCAGCGGGGGACTAGCGGTGTACAATGAGCAGTTCTTC.

The CDR3: CASSLSGRSYEQYF. CDR3 in DNA: TGTGCCAGCAGCTTATCCGGGCGTTCCTACGAGCAGTACTTC. The chain has TRBV5-6 and TRBJ2-5; D is unresolved. The J call is in doubt because the DNA end fits TRBJ2-7 better. The CDR3 consists of 14 residues. Germline CDR1 and CDR2: SGHDT and YYEEEE.

This clone was recorded only once. This chain joins TRBV27 and TRBJ2-7, with D tentatively TRBD2 (7 bases). Germline V CDR1 and CDR2: MNHEY, SMNVEV (reference sequence). There are 11 residues in the CDR3. V was trimmed by 6 bases and J by 6 bases, leaving 9 bases between them. The CDR3 sequence is CASRGGVEQYF. DNA for the CDR3: TGTGCCAGCAGAGGGGGGGTCGAGCAGTACTTC.

The V call is TRBV7-2, the J call TRBJ2-7; possibly TRBD1 or TRBD2 for D (5 bases each). The germline V gene encodes CDR1 SGHTA and CDR2 FQGNSA. Trimming took off 5 bases at V and 3 bases at J, with 11 bases between the two ends. The CDR3 extends over 13 amino acids. CDR3 bases: TGTGCCAGCAGCCTCCGGGACGACTACGAGCAGTACTTC. It is translated as CASSLRDDYEQYF.

The chain joins TRBV7-3 to TRBJ2-1, with D tentatively TRBD2 (6 bases). The V gene's germline CDR1 is SGHTA and CDR2 FQGTGA. Trimming cost V 2 bases and J 9 bases, with 20 bases left between them. CDR3 size: 16 residues. CDR3 DNA: TGTGCCAGCAGCTTAGTCGTAGCAGGGAGGATGGGTGAGCAGTTCTTC. Its translation is CASSLVVAGRMGEQFF.

V usage is TRBV28 and J usage is TRBJ1-2, with D maybe TRBD1 (5 bases). This CDR3 has 14 amino acids. V was pared by 6 bases and J by 5 bases, with 16 bases between. Looked up from germline, CDR1 is MDHEN and CDR2 is SYDVKM. As DNA, the CDR3 is TGTGCCAGCAGCCCTAGCAGGGTTTCATATGGCTACACCTTC. Translation: CASSPSRVSYGYTF.

The chain recombines TRBV28 with TRBJ2-1, with 11 bases fitting TRBD2. The CDR3 is 15 amino acids. Germline V gene lookup returns CDR1 MDHEN and CDR2 SYDVKM. J was trimmed by 8 bases and V by 5 bases; bases with no gene match: 8. CDR3 in amino acids: CASSPGLAGMDEQFF. DNA for the CDR3: TGTGCCAGCAGTCCCGGACTAGCGGGTATGGATGAGCAGTTCTTC.

The chain links TRBV7-8 to TRBJ2-7, with D possibly being TRBD2 (6 bases). The CDR3 has 15 residues. Germline V gene lookup returns CDR1 SGHVS and CDR2 FQNEAQ. V dropped 6 bases and J dropped 4 bases, with 19 bases sitting between them. CDR3 nucleotides: TGTGCCAGCAGTGCCTTTGGGGGGAATCCTTACGAGCAGTACTTC. Protein product: CASSAFGGNPYEQYF.

This sequence joins TRBV7-8 and TRBJ2-5, with TRBD1 matching over 8 bases. From germline, CDR1 is SGHVS and CDR2 FQNEAQ. This CDR3 region has 15 residues. With 4 bases clipped from V and 3 bases from J, the junction kept 7 bases outside the gene matches. CDR3 region: CASSSRQGIKETQYF. CDR3 nucleotide sequence: TGTGCCAGCAGCTCCCGACAGGGGATAAAAGAGACCCAGTACTTC.

This clone was seen once. The rearrangement links TRBV7-9 to TRBJ2-3; 8 nucleotides align to TRBD2. This CDR3 contains 14 residues. From germline, CDR1 is SEHNR and CDR2 FQNEAQ (reference sequence). V lost 1 base and J lost 4; bases outside the gene matches: 1. The DNA of the CDR3 is TGTGCCAGCAGCTTAGAACTAGCGGCAGATACGCAGTATTTT. Its translation is CASSLELAADTQYF.

The V call is TRBV2, the J call TRBJ2-7; D possibly matches TRBD1 or TRBD2 (6 bases each). The V end was cut by 8 bases, the J end by 5 bases, with 16 bases between. The CDR3 has 13 residues. Germline loops: CDR1 SNHLY, CDR2 FYNNEI. CDR3 sequence: CASGGGRVHEQYF. In DNA form, the CDR3 reads TGTGCCAGCGGAGGGGGGCGCGTCCACGAGCAGTACTTC. The full variable domain, completed using reference TRBV2 and TRBJ2-7, is EPEVTQTPSHQVTQMGQEVILRCVPISNHLYFYWYRQILGQKVEFLVSFYNNEISEKSEIFDDQFSVERPDGSNFTLKIRSTKLEDSAMYFCASGGGRVHEQYFGPGTRLTVT.

On this clone itself: The sample contains more than one DNA sequence encoding this CDR3. V and J are TRBV30 and TRBJ2-7, with D possibly TRBD1 on 5 matching bases. The V gene lost 0 bases and the J gene lost 0 bases, with 9 bases spanning the gap. Germline CDR1 is GTSNPN and CDR2 is SVGIG (reference sequence). The CDR3 covers 14 residues. The CDR3 protein is CAWSVRGSSYEQYF. The DNA for the CDR3 is TGTGCCTGGAGTGTAAGGGGAAGCTCCTACGAGCAGTACTTC. The variable domain in full, completed from reference TRBV30 and TRBJ2-7, reads SQTIHQWPATLVQPVGSPLSLECTVEGTSNPNLYWYRQAAGRGLQLLFYSVGIGQISSEVPQNLSASRPQDRQFILSSKKLLLSDSGFYLCAWSVRGSSYEQYFGPGTRLTVT.

This clone has only one observation. This chain connects TRBV2 to TRBJ2-3; no definite D call. The CDR3 loop spans 16 amino acids. From germline, CDR1 is SNHLY and CDR2 FYNNEI. The V end was cut by 3 bases, the J end by 0 bases, with 13 bases between. CDR3 in DNA: TGTGCCAGCAGTGACGGAGAGCTCTCTAGCACAGATACGCAGTATTTT. Protein: CASSDGELSSTDTQYF.

The chain combines TRBV5-6 with TRBJ2-5; D unclear. V was clipped by 3 bases and J by 0 bases, with 12 bases between them. Looked up from germline, CDR1 is SGHDT and CDR2 is YYEEEE. The CDR3 extends over 15 amino acids. The CDR3 DNA sequence: TGTGCCAGCAGCTCCGCGACTCCGTACCAAGAGACCCAGTACTTC. Amino acid sequence: CASSSATPYQETQYF.

The chain joins TRBV7-7 to TRBJ2-2; D ambiguous. The germline CDR1 and CDR2 sequences are SSHAT and FNYEAQ (reference sequence). V lost 5 bases and J lost 6, with 7 bases in between. The CDR3 has 12 amino acids. CDR3 sequence: CASSPAAGELFF. DNA for the CDR3: TGTGCCAGCAGCCCCGCGGCCGGGGAGCTGTTTTTT.

DNA for the CDR3: TGTGCCAGCAGCCATTGGACTACCTCCTACGAGCAGTACTTC. Protein sequence: CASSHWTTSYEQYF. The genes are TRBV7-9 and TRBJ2-7; TRBD2 is a possible D gene (6 bases). The CDR3 length is 14 residues. The V end lost 5 bases, the J end lost 0 bases, and 11 bases lay between the germline ends. The germline gives CDR1 SEHNR, CDR2 FQNEAQ (reference sequence).

This clone appeared once. The chain is built from TRBV28 and TRBJ2-3, with D hard to call. Deletions cut 8 bases from V and 0 bases from J, with 18 bases between. Germline CDR1 is MDHEN and CDR2 is SYDVKM. The CDR3 sequence is 16 residues long. CDR3 bases: TGTGCCAGCGGGAAGACTCCCTCCAAAAGCACAGATACGCAGTATTTT. This encodes CASGKTPSKSTDTQYF. Complete variable domain (other parts from reference TRBV28 and TRBJ2-3): DVKVTQSSRYLVKRTGEKVFLECVQDMDHENMFWYRQDPGLGLRLIYFSYDVKMKEKGDIPEGYSVSREKKERFSLILESASTNQTSMYLCASGKTPSKSTDTQYFGPGTRLTVL.